The T cell receptor beta chain described here comes from a study of T cells after yellow fever vaccination. General observations from the study: Abundant bulk-population clonotypes could contaminate the FACS-sorted repertoires. Reappearance after the booster was seen for most primary-vaccination clones, at roughly 96% CD4 and 70% to 90% CD8.

A process of 5'RACE template switching, which added a universal primer site and UMIs, was used to make TCR cDNA. TCRdb re-derived calls from the 5' RACE reads in MiXCR, one entry per CDR3 protein. The sample holds over 130,000 distinct CDR3 sequences; approximately 7.7% are singletons and the top ten take under 0.95%. CDR1 SGHVS and CDR2 FQNEAQ come from the germline V gene. The CDR3 length is 17 residues. V lost 0 bases to trimming and J lost 7 bases; unmatched junction nucleotides: 7. This clonotype was counted between two and nine times. The antigen is undetermined. The chain links TRBV7-8 to TRBJ2-1; 12 nucleotides align to TRBD2. This TCR was recovered from a young man who received the YFV17D yellow fever vaccine. The sample was CD4+ T cells sorted from PBMCs, taken 5 days after the yellow fever booster vaccination. CDR3 sequence: CASSLALLAGGGNEQFF. The CDR3 DNA reads as TGTGCCAGCAGCTTAGCACTACTAGCGGGAGGCGGGAATGAGCAGTTCTTC.